Below, one TCR beta chain is given with its context. The antigen remains undetermined. This entry belongs to a study of cytotoxic CD8 clonotypes in ibrutinib-treated CLL. General study findings and limits: Exceeding age-matched healthy donors, baseline clonality also tracked the counts of circulating CD8+ T cells. Different sampling times were used for sustained-remission and progressing patients.

Here immunoSEQ multiplex PCR was the method, and the copy in TCRdb shows in-frame clones only, minus some. The data hold about 140,000 clones, with approximately 89% observed a single time. The germline V gene has CDR1 MNHEY and CDR2 SMNVEV (reference sequence). This CDR3 has 14 amino acids. Trimming stripped 1 base from V and 5 bases from J, with 11 bases between. Material: PBMCs, obtained after 12 months of ibrutinib treatment. The sequence derives from a human donor with chronic lymphocytic leukemia. The chain couples TRBV27 to TRBJ2-5, with a weak D call TRBD2 (7 bases). The CDR3 region is CASSLWGGSETQYF. The CDR3, as DNA: TGTGCCAGCAGTTTATGGGGGGGCTCGGAGACCCAGTACTTC.